The sequence of this TCR beta chain was determined in a study of T cell repertoires in cytomegalovirus infection. The overall study: The public TCR beta signatures pointed to both CMV infection and matching HLA type.

MiXCR, applied by TCRdb to the reads, yields one record per CDR3 protein. The data hold approximately 500,000 distinct CDR3 sequences, with about 11% observed a single time. The CDR3 is 16 amino acids. The V gene end was trimmed by 0 bases and the J gene end by 1 base; junction bases not matched to a gene: 6. Germline V gives CDR1 DFQATT, CDR2 SNEGSKA (reference sequence). About this clonotype: Its antigen is unknown.

Whole-study results and caveats: Summed frequency of shared TCR beta families picked out CMV carriers who also had the relevant HLA. HLA-C-restricted CMV-specific TCR beta clonotypes prevailed in the ex vivo response.

The rearrangement uses TRBV20-1 and TRBJ2-5, with 9 bases aligning to TRBD2. The sequenced sample was PBMCs. The clonotype originates from a human donor in good health (CMV status not recorded). Some clones in this sample may be carry-over from other donors' samples. The CDR3: CSARDLPSGVQETQYF. The CDR3 DNA sequence: TGCAGTGCTAGAGACCTCCCTAGCGGGGTCCAAGAGACCCAGTACTTC.